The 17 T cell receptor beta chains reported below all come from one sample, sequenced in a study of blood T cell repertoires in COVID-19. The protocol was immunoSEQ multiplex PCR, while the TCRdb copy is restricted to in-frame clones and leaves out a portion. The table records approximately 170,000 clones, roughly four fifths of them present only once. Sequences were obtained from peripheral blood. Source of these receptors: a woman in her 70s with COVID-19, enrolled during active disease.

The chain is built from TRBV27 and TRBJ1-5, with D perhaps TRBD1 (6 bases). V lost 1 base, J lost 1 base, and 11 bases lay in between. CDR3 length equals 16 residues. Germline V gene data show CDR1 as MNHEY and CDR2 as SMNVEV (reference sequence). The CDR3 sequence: CASSLYGRGSNQPQHF. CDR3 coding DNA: TGTGCCAGCAGTTTATATGGCAGGGGAAGCAATCAGCCCCAGCATTTT.

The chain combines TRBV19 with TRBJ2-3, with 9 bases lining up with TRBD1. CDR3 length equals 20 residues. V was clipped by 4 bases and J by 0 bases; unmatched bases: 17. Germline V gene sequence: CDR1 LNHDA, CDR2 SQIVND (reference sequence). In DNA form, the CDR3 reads TGTGCCAGTAGTACCAGCACAGGGGGCGAAGCAAAGGCCAGCACAGATACGCAGTATTTT. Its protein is CASSTSTGGEAKASTDTQYF.

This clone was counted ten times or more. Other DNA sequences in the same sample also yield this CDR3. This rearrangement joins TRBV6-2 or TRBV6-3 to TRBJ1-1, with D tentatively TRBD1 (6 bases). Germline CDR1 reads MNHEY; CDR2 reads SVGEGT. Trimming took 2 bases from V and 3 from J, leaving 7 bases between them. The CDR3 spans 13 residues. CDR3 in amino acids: CASSYGGYTEAFF. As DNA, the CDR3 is TGTGCCAGCAGTTACGGGGGCTACACTGAAGCTTTCTTT.

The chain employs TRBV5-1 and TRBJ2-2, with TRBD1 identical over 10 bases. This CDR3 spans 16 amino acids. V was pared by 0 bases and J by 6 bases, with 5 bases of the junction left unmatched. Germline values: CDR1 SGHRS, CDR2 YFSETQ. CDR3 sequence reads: CASSLAGQGSAGELFF. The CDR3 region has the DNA TGCGCCAGCAGCTTGGCGGGACAGGGGTCGGCCGGGGAGCTGTTTTTT. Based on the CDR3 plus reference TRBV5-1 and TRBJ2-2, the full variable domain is KAGVTQTPRYLIKTRGQQVTLSCSPISGHRSVSWYQQTPGQGLQFLFEYFSETQRNKGNFPGRFSGRQFSNSRSEMNVSTLELGDSALYLCASSLAGQGSAGELFFGEGSRLTVL.

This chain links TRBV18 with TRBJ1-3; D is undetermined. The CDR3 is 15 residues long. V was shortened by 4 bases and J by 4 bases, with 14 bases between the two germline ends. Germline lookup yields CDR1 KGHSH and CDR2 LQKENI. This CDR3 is CASSRNSGEGNTIYF. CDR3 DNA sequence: TGTGCCAGCTCACGGAATAGCGGCGAAGGAAACACCATATATTTT. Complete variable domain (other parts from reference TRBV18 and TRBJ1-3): NAGVMQNPRHLVRRRGQEARLRCSPMKGHSHVYWYRQLPEEGLKFMVYLQKENIIDESGMPKERFSAEFPKEGPSILRIQQVVRGDSAAYFCASSRNSGEGNTIYFGEGSWLTVV.

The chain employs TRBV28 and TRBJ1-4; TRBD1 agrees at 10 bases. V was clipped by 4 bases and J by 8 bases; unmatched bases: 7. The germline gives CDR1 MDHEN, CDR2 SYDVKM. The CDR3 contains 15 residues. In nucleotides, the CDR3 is TGTGCCAGCAGTTCTACCGGGACAGGGGACGAAAAACTGTTTTTT. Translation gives CASSSTGTGDEKLFF.

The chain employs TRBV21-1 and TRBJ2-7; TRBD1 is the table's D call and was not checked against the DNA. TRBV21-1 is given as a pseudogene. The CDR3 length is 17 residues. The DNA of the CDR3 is TGTGCCAGCAGGAACCGGGACAGGGAATCTCAACTGGGCGAGCAGTACTTC. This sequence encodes CASRNRDRESQLGEQYF.

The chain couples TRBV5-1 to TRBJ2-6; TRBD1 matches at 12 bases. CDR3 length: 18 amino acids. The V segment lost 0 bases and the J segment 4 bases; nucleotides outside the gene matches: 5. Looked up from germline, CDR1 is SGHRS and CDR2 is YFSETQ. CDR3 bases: TGCGCCAGCAGCTTGGCGGTGGGACAGGGGGCCGGGGCCAACGTCCTGACTTTC. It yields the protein CASSLAVGQGAGANVLTF.

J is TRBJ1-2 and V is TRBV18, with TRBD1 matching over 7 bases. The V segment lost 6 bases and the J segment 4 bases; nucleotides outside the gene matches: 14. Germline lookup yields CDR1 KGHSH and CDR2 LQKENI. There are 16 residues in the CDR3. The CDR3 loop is CASSGDSSLLSYGYTF. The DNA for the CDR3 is TGTGCCAGCTCCGGGGACAGCTCCCTTTTAAGCTATGGCTACACCTTC.

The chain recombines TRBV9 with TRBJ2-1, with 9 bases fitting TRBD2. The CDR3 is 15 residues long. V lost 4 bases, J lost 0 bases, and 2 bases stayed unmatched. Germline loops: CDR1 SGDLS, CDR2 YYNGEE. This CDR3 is CASSHSGSSYNEQFF. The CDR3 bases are TGTGCCAGCAGCCATAGCGGGAGCTCCTACAATGAGCAGTTCTTC.

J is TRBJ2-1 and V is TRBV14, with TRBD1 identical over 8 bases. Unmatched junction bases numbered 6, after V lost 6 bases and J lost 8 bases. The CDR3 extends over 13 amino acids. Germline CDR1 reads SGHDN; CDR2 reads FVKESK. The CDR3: CASSGQGVDEQFF. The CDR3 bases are TGTGCCAGCAGTGGACAGGGCGTCGATGAGCAGTTCTTC.

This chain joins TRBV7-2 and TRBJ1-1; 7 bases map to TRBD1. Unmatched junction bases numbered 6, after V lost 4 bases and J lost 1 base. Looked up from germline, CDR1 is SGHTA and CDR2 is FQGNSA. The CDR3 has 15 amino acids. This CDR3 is CASSSRTGPNTEAFF. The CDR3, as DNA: TGTGCCAGCAGCTCTCGGACAGGACCGAACACTGAAGCTTTCTTT.

DNA of the CDR3: TGTGCCACCAGTGACCAGGATAGCAATCAGCCCCAGCATTTT. Residues: CATSDQDSNQPQHF. The chain couples TRBV24-1 to TRBJ1-5; no firm D call. Per germline, CDR1 KGHDR and CDR2 SFDVKD. The CDR3 has 14 amino acids. Trimming cost V 4 bases and J 0 bases, with 6 bases left between them.

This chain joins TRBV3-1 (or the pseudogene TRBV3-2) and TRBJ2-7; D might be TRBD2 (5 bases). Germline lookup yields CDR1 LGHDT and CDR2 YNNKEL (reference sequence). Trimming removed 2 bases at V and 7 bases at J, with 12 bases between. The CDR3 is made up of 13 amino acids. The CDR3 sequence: CASSQSGSGEQYF. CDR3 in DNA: TGTGCCAGCAGCCAAAGTGGGAGCGGTGAGCAGTACTTC.

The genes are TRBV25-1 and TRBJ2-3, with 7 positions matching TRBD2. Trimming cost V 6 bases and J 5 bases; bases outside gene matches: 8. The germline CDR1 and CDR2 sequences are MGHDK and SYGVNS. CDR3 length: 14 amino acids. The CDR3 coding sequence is TGTGCCAGCAGGACGGGGGGTCTACAAGATACGCAGTATTTT. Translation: CASRTGGLQDTQYF.

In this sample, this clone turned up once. The CDR3 loop reads CASSPLSGLAGGEQYF. CDR3 DNA sequence: TGTGCCAGCTCACCTCTCTCGGGACTAGCGGGAGGCGAGCAGTACTTC. The chain joins TRBV18 to TRBJ2-7, with 15 bases aligning to TRBD2. Germline-derived CDR1 and CDR2 are KGHSH and LQKENI. V shed 3 bases, J shed 6 bases, and the junction held 6 bases outside the gene matches. The CDR3 totals 16 residues.

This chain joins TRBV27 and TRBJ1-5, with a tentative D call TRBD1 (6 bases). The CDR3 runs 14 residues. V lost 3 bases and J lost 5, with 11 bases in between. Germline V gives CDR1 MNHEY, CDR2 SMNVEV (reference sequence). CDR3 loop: CASSFNREYQPQHF. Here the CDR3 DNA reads TGTGCCAGCAGTTTTAACAGGGAGTATCAGCCCCAGCATTTT.